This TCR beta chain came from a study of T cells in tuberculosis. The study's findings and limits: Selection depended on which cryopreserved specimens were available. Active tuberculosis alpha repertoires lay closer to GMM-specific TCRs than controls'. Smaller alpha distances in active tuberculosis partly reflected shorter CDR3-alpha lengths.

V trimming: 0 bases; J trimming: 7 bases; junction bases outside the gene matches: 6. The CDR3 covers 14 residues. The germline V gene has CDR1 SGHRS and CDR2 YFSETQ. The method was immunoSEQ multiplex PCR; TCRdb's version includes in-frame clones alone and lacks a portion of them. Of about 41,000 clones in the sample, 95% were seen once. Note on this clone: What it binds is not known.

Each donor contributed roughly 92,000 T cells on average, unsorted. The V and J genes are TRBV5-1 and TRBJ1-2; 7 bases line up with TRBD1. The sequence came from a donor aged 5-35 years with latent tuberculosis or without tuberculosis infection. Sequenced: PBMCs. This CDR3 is CASSLGEGARGYTF. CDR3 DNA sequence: TGCGCCAGCAGCTTGGGAGAGGGGGCTCGTGGCTACACCTTC.